This T cell receptor (beta chain) was retrieved from a study of preoperative IRX-2 immunotherapy in early breast cancer. Treatment defined: preoperative locoregional IRX-2 cytokine immunotherapy. This phase Ib study tested locoregional IRX-2 cytokine immunotherapy given before surgery. Here immunoSEQ multiplex PCR was the method, and the copy in TCRdb shows in-frame clones only, minus some. Altogether roughly 99,000 clones are present, 86% being singletons, with the ten largest covering roughly 2%. Trimming pared 0 bases from V and 3 bases from J, leaving 15 bases between. This CDR3 region has 17 residues. Per the germline V gene, CDR1 is MNHGY and CDR2 is SAAAGT.

The receptor was derived from a human donor with breast cancer. Sequences were derived from tumor tissue, sampled after IRX-2 immunotherapy. The chain combines TRBV6-8 with TRBJ1-3; D may be TRBD1 (6 bases). This chain's CDR3 is CASSYSATGAFGNTIYF. Written as DNA, the CDR3 is TGTGCCAGCAGTTACTCGGCGACAGGAGCCTTTGGAAACACCATATATTTT.